This T cell receptor (beta chain) originates from a study of memory CD4+ T cells and cytomegalovirus serostatus. Overall study results and limits: CD4+ memory repertoires contained about two fifths of the 164 reported CMV TCRbeta sequences. The CMV-associated TCR signature appears largely within the CD4+ memory repertoire. Repertoires predicted CMV serostatus with median bootstrapped AUC of roughly 0.95.

About this clone itself: Antigen: not known.

Some clones are missing from TCRdb's copy, which holds only in-frame ones; the method was immunoSEQ multiplex PCR. The repertoire consists of around 84,000 clones, with 75% to 90% occurring once and the leading ten covering roughly 0.85%. The sort gate was single viable CD3+CD4+CD8-CD45RO+ cells for memory CD4+ T cells. After thawing, CD4+ T cells were positively selected. This clonotype was obtained from an adult in good health and CMV-seronegative. The sequencing input was memory CD4+ T cells from blood.

The CDR3 coding sequence is TGTGCCAGCAGCGTAGCTGGGACAGGTTTCCAAGAGACCCAGTACTTC. Amino acids: CASSVAGTGFQETQYF. The V call is TRBV9, the J call TRBJ2-5, with 8 bases fitting TRBD1. The CDR3 runs to 16 residues. The J segment lost 1 base and the V segment lost 0 bases, leaving 5 bases of the junction unmatched. Germline CDR1 SGDLS, CDR2 YYNGEE.